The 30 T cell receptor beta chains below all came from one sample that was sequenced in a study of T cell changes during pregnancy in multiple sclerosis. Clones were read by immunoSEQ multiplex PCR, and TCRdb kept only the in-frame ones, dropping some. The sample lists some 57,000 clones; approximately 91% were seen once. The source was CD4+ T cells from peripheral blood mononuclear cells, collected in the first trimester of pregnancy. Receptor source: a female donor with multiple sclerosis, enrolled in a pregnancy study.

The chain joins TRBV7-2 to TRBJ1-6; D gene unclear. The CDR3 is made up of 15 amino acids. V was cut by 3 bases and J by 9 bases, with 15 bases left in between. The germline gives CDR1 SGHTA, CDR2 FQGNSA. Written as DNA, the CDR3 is TGTGCCAGCAGCTTGGGCTCTTCCGTGGGTTCACCCCTCCACTTT. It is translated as CASSLGSSVGSPLHF.

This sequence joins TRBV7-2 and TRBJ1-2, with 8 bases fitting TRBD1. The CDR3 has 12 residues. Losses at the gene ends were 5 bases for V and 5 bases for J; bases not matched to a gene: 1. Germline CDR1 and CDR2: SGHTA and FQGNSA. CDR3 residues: CASSGQGYGYTF. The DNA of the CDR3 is TGTGCCAGCAGCGGACAGGGTTATGGCTACACCTTC. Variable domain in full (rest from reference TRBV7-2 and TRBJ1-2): GAGVSQSPSNKVTEKGKDVELRCDPISGHTALYWYRQSLGQGLEFLIYFQGNSAPDKSGLPSDRFSAERTGGSVSTLTIQRTQQEDSAVYLCASSGQGYGYTFGSGTRLTVV.

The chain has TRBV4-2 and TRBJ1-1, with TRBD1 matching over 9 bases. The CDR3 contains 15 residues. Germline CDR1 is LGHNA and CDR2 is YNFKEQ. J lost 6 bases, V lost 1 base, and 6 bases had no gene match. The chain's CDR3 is CASSQVWDRASEAFF. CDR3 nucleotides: TGTGCCAGCAGCCAAGTCTGGGACAGGGCATCTGAAGCTTTCTTT.

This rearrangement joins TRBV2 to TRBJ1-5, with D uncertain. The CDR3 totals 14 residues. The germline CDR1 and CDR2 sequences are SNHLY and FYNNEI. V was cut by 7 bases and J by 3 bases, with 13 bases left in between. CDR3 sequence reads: CASTREAFNQPQHF. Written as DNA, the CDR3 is TGTGCCAGCACACGGGAAGCTTTCAATCAGCCCCAGCATTTT. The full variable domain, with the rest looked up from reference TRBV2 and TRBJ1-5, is EPEVTQTPSHQVTQMGQEVILRCVPISNHLYFYWYRQILGQKVEFLVSFYNNEISEKSEIFDDQFSVERPDGSNFTLKIRSTKLEDSAMYFCASTREAFNQPQHFGDGTRLSIL.

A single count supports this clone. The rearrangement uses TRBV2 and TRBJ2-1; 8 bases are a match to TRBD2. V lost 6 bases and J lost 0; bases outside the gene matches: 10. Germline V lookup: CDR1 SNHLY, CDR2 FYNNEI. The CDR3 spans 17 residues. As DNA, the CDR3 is TGTGCCAGCAGGGGGTGGCGGGGGGAGAGCTCCTACAATGAGCAGTTCTTC. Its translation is CASRGWRGESSYNEQFF.

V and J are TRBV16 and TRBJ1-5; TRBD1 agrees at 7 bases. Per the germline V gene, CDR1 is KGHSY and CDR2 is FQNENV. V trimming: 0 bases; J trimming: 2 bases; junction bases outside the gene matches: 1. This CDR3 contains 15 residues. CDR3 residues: CASSQSGQGNQPQHF. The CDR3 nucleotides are TGTGCCAGCAGCCAATCCGGACAGGGCAATCAGCCCCAGCATTTT.

As DNA, the CDR3 is TGTGCCAGAAGCTTGGTAGGGGTCTCTCTAGATACGCAGTATTTT. Translated, it gives CARSLVGVSLDTQYF. V is TRBV5-3 and J is TRBJ2-3, with a tentative D call TRBD1 (5 bases). TRBV5-3 is flagged as an ORF with uncertain function. Trimming cost V 0 bases and J 5 bases, with 13 bases left between them. The CDR3 is 15 residues long.

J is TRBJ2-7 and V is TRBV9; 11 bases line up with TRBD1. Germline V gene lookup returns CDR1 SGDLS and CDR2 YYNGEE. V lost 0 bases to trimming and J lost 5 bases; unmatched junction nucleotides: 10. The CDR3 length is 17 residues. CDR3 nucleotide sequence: TGTGCCAGCAGCGTAGAAGCCCCCGGGACAGGGGGACACGAGCAGTACTTC. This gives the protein CASSVEAPGTGGHEQYF.

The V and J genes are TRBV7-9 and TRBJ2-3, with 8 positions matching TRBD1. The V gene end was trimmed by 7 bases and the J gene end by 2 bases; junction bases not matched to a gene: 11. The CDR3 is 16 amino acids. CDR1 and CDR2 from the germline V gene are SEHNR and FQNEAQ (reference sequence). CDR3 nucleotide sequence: TGTGCCAGCATCAAAATGCGGGACAGGATCACAGATACGCAGTATTTT. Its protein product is CASIKMRDRITDTQYF.

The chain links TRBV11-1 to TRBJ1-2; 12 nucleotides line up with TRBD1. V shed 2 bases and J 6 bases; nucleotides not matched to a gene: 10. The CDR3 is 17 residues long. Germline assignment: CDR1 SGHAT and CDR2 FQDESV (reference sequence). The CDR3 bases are TGTGCCAGCAGCTTAAATTTGGGACAGGGGGCGACGGATGGCTACACCTTC. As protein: CASSLNLGQGATDGYTF.

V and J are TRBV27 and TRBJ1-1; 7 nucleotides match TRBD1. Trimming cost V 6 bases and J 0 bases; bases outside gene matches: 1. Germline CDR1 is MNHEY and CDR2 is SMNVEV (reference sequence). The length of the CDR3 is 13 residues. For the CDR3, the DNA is TGTGCCAGCAGGGGACAGTTGAACACTGAAGCTTTCTTT. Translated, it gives CASRGQLNTEAFF.

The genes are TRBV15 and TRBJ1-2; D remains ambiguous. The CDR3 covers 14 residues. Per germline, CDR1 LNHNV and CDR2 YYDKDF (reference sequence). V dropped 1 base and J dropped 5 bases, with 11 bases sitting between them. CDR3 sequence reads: CATSRGGPPYGYTF. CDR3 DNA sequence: TGTGCCACCAGCAGAGGCGGGCCACCTTATGGCTACACCTTC.

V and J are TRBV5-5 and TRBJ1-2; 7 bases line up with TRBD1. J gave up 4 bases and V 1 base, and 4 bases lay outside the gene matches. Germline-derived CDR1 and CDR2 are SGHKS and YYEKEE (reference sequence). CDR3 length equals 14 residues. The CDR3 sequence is CASSLSQGVYGYTF. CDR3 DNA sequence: TGTGCCAGCAGCTTGTCCCAGGGGGTCTATGGCTACACCTTC.

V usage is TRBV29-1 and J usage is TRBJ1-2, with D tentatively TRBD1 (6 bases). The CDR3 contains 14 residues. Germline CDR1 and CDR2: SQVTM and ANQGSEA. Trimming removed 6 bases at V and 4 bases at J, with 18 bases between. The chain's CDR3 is CSVGSGTYFYGYTF. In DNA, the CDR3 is TGCAGCGTGGGATCCGGGACATACTTCTATGGCTACACCTTC.

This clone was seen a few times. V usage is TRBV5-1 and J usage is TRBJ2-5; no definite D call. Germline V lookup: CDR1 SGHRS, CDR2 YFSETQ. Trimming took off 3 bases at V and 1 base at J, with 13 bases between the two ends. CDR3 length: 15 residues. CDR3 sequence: CASSSSMIGQETQYF. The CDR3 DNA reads TGCGCCAGCAGCTCGAGCATGATCGGCCAAGAGACCCAGTACTTC. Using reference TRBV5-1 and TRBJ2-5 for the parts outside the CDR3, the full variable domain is KAGVTQTPRYLIKTRGQQVTLSCSPISGHRSVSWYQQTPGQGLQFLFEYFSETQRNKGNFPGRFSGRQFSNSRSEMNVSTLELGDSALYLCASSSSMIGQETQYFGPGTRLLVL.

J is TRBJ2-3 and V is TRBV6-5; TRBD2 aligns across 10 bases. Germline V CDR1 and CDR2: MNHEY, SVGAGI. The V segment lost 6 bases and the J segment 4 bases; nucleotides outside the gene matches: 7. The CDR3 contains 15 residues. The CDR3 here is CASRLSGGASDTQYF. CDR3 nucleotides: TGTGCCAGCAGGTTAAGCGGGGGGGCCTCAGATACGCAGTATTTT.

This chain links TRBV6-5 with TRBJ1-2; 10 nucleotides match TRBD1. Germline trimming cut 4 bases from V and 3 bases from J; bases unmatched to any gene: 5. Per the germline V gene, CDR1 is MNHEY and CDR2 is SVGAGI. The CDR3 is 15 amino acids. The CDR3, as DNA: TGTGCCAGCAGTTCGCCGGACAGGGGGGACTATGGCTACACCTTC. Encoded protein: CASSSPDRGDYGYTF.

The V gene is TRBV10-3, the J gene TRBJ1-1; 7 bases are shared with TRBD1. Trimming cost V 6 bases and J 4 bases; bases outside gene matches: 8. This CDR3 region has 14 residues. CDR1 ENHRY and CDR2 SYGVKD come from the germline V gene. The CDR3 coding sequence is TGTGCCATCAGGGGAGAGGGGGCCGGCACTGAAGCTTTCTTT. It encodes CAIRGEGAGTEAFF.

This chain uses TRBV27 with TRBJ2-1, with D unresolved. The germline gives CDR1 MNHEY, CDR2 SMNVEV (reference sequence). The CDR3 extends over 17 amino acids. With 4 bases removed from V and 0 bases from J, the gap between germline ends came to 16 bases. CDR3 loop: CASSSFPLQTSYNEQFF. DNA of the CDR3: TGTGCCAGCAGTTCGTTCCCTCTACAGACCTCCTACAATGAGCAGTTCTTC.

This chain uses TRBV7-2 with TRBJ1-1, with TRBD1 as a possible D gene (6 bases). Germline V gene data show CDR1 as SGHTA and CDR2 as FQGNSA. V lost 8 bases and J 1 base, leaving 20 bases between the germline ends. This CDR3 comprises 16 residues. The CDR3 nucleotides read TGTGCCAGCCTCTTAGGACCCTGGGGACAGAACACTGAAGCTTTCTTT. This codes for CASLLGPWGQNTEAFF.

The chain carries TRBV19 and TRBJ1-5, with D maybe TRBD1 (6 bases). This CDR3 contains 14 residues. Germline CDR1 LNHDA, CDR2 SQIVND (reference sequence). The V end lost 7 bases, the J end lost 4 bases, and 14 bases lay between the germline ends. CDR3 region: CASTEGRGNQPQHF. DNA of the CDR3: TGTGCCAGTACCGAAGGGAGGGGGAATCAGCCCCAGCATTTT. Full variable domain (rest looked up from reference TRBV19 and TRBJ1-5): DGGITQSPKYLFRKEGQNVTLSCEQNLNHDAMYWYRQDPGQGLRLIYYSQIVNDFQKGDIAEGYSVSREKKESFPLTVTSAQKNPTAFYLCASTEGRGNQPQHFGDGTRLSIL.

DNA for the CDR3: TGTGCCACCAGCAGAGCCGGGACAAGAAACTATGGCTACACCTTC. It is translated as CATSRAGTRNYGYTF. The rearrangement uses TRBV15 and TRBJ1-2, with D tentatively TRBD1 (6 bases). The CDR3 is 15 amino acids. Germline assignment: CDR1 LNHNV and CDR2 YYDKDF (reference sequence). Trimming shortened V by 1 base and J by 2 bases, and 11 bases separated the two germline ends.

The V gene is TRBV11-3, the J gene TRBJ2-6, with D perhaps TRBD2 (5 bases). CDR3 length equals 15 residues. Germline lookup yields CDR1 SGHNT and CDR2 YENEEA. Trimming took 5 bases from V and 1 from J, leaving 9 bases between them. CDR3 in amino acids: CASSAGASGANVLTF. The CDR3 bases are TGTGCCAGCAGCGCGGGTGCATCTGGGGCCAACGTCCTGACTTTC. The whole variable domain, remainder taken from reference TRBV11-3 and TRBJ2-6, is EAGVVQSPRYKIIEKKQPVAFWCNPISGHNTLYWYLQNLGQGPELLIRYENEEAVDDSQLPKDRFSAERLKGVDSTLKIQPAELGDSAVYLCASSAGASGANVLTFGAGSRLTVL.

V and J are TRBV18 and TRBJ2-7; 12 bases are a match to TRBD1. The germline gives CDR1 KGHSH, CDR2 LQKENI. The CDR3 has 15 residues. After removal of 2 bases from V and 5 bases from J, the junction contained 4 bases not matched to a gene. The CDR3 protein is CASSPFGTGGNEQYF. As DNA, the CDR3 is TGTGCCAGCTCACCATTCGGGACAGGGGGCAACGAGCAGTACTTC.

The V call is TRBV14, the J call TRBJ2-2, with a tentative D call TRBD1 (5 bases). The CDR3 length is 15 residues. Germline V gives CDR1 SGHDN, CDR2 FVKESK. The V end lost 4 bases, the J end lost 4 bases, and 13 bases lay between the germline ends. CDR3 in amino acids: CASSPDLRATGELFF. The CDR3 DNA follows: TGTGCCAGCAGCCCTGATCTCAGGGCCACCGGGGAGCTGTTTTTT.

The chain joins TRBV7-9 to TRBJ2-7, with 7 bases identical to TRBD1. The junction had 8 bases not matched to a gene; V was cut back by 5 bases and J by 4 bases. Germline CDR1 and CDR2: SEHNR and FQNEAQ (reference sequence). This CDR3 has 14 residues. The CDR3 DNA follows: TGTGCCAGCAGCCGCAGGACAGGAGGATACGAGCAGTACTTC. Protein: CASSRRTGGYEQYF.

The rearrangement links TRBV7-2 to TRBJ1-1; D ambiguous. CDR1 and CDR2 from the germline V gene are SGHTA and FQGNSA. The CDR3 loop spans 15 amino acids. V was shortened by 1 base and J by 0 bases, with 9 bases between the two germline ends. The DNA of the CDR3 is TGTGCCAGCAGCTTAGGATGGGCAATGAACACTGAAGCTTTCTTT. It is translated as CASSLGWAMNTEAFF.

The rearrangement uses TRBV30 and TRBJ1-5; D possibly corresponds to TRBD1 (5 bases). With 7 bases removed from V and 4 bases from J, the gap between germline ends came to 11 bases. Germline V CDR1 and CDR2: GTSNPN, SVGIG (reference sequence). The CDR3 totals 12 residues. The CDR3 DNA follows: TGTGCCTTCAGCCCAGGGAATCAGCCCCAGCATTTT. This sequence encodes CAFSPGNQPQHF.

CDR3 residues: CASSSGGSGAVNTGELFF. The CDR3 bases are TGTGCCAGCAGCTCAGGAGGTAGCGGGGCCGTGAACACCGGGGAGCTGTTTTTT. The chain joins TRBV5-4 to TRBJ2-2, with 8 nucleotides matching TRBD2. There are 18 residues in the CDR3. V shed 3 bases and J 1 base; nucleotides not matched to a gene: 11. Germline V gives CDR1 SGHNT, CDR2 YYREEE (reference sequence).

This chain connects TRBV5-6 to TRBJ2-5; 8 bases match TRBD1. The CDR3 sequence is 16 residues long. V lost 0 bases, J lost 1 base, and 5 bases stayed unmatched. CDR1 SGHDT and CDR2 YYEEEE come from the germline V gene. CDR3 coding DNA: TGTGCCAGCAGCTTGGGGAGTGGACAGGGCCAAGAGACCCAGTACTTC. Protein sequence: CASSLGSGQGQETQYF.